This TCR beta chain originates from a study of T-cell reconstitution after alpha-beta-depleted transplantation in children. Points from the study as a whole: Some patients' high day-60 TCRbeta diversity was traced to surviving recipient T cells and thymic progenitors. Where alpha-beta T cells came from about two months after transplant was reportedly several hundred expanded graft clones.

This clonotype was recorded at least ten times. As yet, its antigen is unknown. Unique molecular identifiers were used in preparing the TCRbeta library. TCRdb re-called the PCR reads through MiXCR, storing one row per CDR3 protein. Of over 400,000 distinct CDR3 sequences in the sample, 43% were seen once. This CDR3 contains 15 residues. Germline CDR1 is SGHRS and CDR2 is YFSETQ. The V gene lost 2 bases and the J gene lost 1 base, with 12 bases spanning the gap. The chain couples TRBV5-1 to TRBJ2-5; the D call may be TRBD1 or TRBD2 (5 bases each). The sequence was collected from a girl aged 2 to 9 with aplastic anemia, due to receive a stem cell transplant. Sequenced material: PBMCs, taken before TCRalphabeta/CD19-depleted stem cell transplant. Here the CDR3 reads CASSLSPGRQETQYF. The CDR3 DNA sequence: TGCGCCAGCAGCTTAAGCCCGGGACGCCAAGAGACCCAGTACTTC.